The next 28 T cell receptor beta chains were all read from a single sample in a study of T cell repertoires and Cas9 in healthy adults listed by TCRdb under 2018. The library was obtained by the immunoSEQ multiplex PCR assay. Sourced from immuneACCESS, this table was stored by TCRdb with only in-frame sequences that have V and J called. A share of the clones is absent; for the studies checked, an unresolved V gene accounts for under half, and the remainder has no known explanation. Across this sample there are tens of thousands of clones, with approximately 90% seen only once. The top ten constitute roughly 0.76% of the sample. Specimen: CD4+ effector T cells (CD127+, CD25-, CD137-, CD154-) from PBMCs; culture status not recorded. The receptors here all came from a human donor in good health.

CDR3 amino acids: CASSFDRYQETQYF. The CDR3 nucleotides are TGTGCCAGCAGCTTCGACAGGTACCAAGAGACCCAGTACTTC. The chain is built from TRBV5-4 and TRBJ2-5; possible D gene TRBD1, 6 bases. Per the germline V gene, CDR1 is SGHNT and CDR2 is YYREEE (reference sequence). V lost 2 bases and J 0 bases, leaving 8 bases between the germline ends. CDR3 length equals 14 residues.

This chain joins TRBV7-9 and TRBJ2-7, with 10 bases that match TRBD1. J lost 2 bases, V lost 4 bases, and 8 bases had no gene match. Per the germline V gene, CDR1 is SEHNR and CDR2 is FQNEAQ (reference sequence). CDR3 length: 16 residues. The DNA for the CDR3 is TGTGCCAGCAGCTCAAGAGGGACAGGGGTAACCTACGAGCAGTACTTC. Protein sequence: CASSSRGTGVTYEQYF.

Here the CDR3 reads CAISESPGQYYEQYV. The CDR3 bases are TGTGCCATCAGTGAGTCGCCGGGACAATACTACGAGCAGTACGTC. The gene calls are TRBV10-3 and TRBJ2-7; a possible D gene is TRBD1 (6 bases). Per the germline V gene, CDR1 is ENHRY and CDR2 is SYGVKD. Trimming left V 0 bases short and J 3 bases short, with 12 bases between. The CDR3 totals 15 residues.

The gene calls are TRBV6-1 and TRBJ2-5; 14 nucleotides match TRBD2. This CDR3 has 14 residues. The germline gives CDR1 MNHNS, CDR2 SASEGT. The V segment lost 11 bases and the J segment 5 bases; nucleotides outside the gene matches: 7. CDR3 region: CAYRLAGGPETQYF. CDR3 bases: TGTGCCTACAGACTAGCGGGGGGGCCTGAGACCCAGTACTTC.

The chain uses TRBV19 and TRBJ1-5; tentatively, D is TRBD1 (6 bases). The CDR3 spans 14 residues. The V gene lost 7 bases and the J gene lost 6 bases, with 16 bases spanning the gap. CDR1 and CDR2 from the germline V gene are LNHDA and SQIVND (reference sequence). CDR3 nucleotide sequence: TGTGCCAGTACCCCCCTGGGGGGCGGTCAGCCCCAGCATTTT. Translation: CASTPLGGGQPQHF.

The chain links TRBV15 to TRBJ1-1, with D perhaps TRBD1 (5 bases). Trimming removed 1 base from V and 0 bases from J, with 15 bases in between. The germline V gene encodes CDR1 LNHNV and CDR2 YYDKDF (reference sequence). The CDR3 runs to 17 residues. The CDR3: CATSRVRGLHLNTEAFF. The CDR3 DNA sequence: TGTGCCACCAGCAGAGTTAGGGGACTCCACCTGAACACTGAAGCTTTCTTT.

CDR3 in DNA: TGTGCCAGTATCGAAAAATACAGGTTCACCGCCGTTCTTAACACCGGGGAGCTGTTTTTT. The encoded protein is CASIEKYRFTAVLNTGELFF. The rearrangement uses TRBV19 and TRBJ2-2; the D gene is possibly TRBD1 (5 bases). The CDR3 spans 20 residues. Per the germline V gene, CDR1 is LNHDA and CDR2 is SQIVND (reference sequence). Trimming shortened V by 7 bases and J by 2 bases, and 29 bases separated the two germline ends.

V gene TRBV7-2 combines with J gene TRBJ2-7; TRBD1 aligns across 8 bases. CDR1 and CDR2 from the germline V gene are SGHTA and FQGNSA. The V gene end was trimmed by 5 bases and the J gene end by 4 bases; junction bases not matched to a gene: 10. The CDR3 loop spans 15 amino acids. As DNA, the CDR3 is TGTGCCAGCAGCCACTATACGGGACAGGTGTACGAGCAGTACGTC. It specifies CASSHYTGQVYEQYV.

This clone was seen once. This chain links TRBV2 with TRBJ1-5; weak D call: TRBD1 (5 bases). V dropped 6 bases and J dropped 6 bases, with 18 bases sitting between them. Germline assignment: CDR1 SNHLY and CDR2 FYNNEI. This CDR3 comprises 15 residues. DNA of the CDR3: TGTGCCAGCAGGTTCCGGGACTCCAATCGTCAGCCCCAGCATTTT. As protein: CASRFRDSNRQPQHF.

The gene calls are TRBV9 and TRBJ1-1, with a tentative D call TRBD1 (6 bases). The V gene lost 7 bases and the J gene lost 4 bases, with 14 bases spanning the gap. CDR1 and CDR2 from the germline V gene are SGDLS and YYNGEE. The length of the CDR3 is 13 residues. The CDR3 DNA reads TGTGCCAGCGCACGGGGGGCGGGCACTGAAGCTTTCTTT. Translating gives CASARGAGTEAFF. Variable domain in full (rest from reference TRBV9 and TRBJ1-1): DSGVTQTPKHLITATGQRVTLRCSPRSGDLSVYWYQQSLDQGLQFLIQYYNGEERAKGNILERFSAQQFPDLHSELNLSSLELGDSALYFCASARGAGTEAFFGQGTRLTVV.

This sequence joins TRBV7-9 and TRBJ2-1, with 9 bases fitting TRBD1. Germline V gene data show CDR1 as SEHNR and CDR2 as FQNEAQ (reference sequence). This CDR3 has 16 amino acids. Germline trimming cut 5 bases from V and 3 bases from J; bases unmatched to any gene: 8. CDR3 in amino acids: CASSTRWTGVYNEQFF. CDR3 in DNA: TGTGCCAGCAGCACCAGATGGACAGGGGTCTACAATGAGCAGTTCTTC.

This chain joins TRBV6-4 and TRBJ1-1; D is unclear. In germline, CDR1 is MRHNA, CDR2 SNTAGT. Trimming removed 6 bases from V and 4 bases from J, with 12 bases in between. This CDR3 spans 13 amino acids. The CDR3 DNA reads as TGTGCCAGCAGCGCTTCGCGGGCCACTGAAGCTTTCTTT. Amino acid sequence: CASSASRATEAFF.

This CDR3 is CASSYRGGWQPQHF. The CDR3 bases are TGTGCCAGCAGTTATAGGGGGGGCTGGCAGCCCCAGCATTTT. V usage is TRBV6-1 and J usage is TRBJ1-5, with D tentatively TRBD1 (6 bases). The CDR3 extends over 14 amino acids. Trimming took off 5 bases at V and 7 bases at J, with 15 bases between the two ends. Germline assignment: CDR1 MNHNS and CDR2 SASEGT.

This chain links TRBV19 with TRBJ1-4, with a tentative D call TRBD1 (6 bases). Trimming took 3 bases from V and 8 from J, leaving 13 bases between them. Germline V lookup: CDR1 LNHDA, CDR2 SQIVND (reference sequence). CDR3 length equals 14 residues. The CDR3 DNA reads TGTGCCAGTAGTATCAGATGGACAGACGAAAAACTGTTTTTT. Amino acid sequence: CASSIRWTDEKLFF.

The rearrangement links TRBV11-2 to TRBJ1-1; 8 nucleotides align to TRBD1. Germline CDR1 and CDR2: SGHAT and FQNNGV. CDR3 size: 18 residues. J gave up 0 bases and V 5 bases, and 14 bases lay outside the gene matches. The CDR3 DNA follows: TGTGCCAGCAGCCACTCTTTCAGGGGGCCCTCCCTGAACACTGAAGCTTTCTTT. It codes for CASSHSFRGPSLNTEAFF.

This chain uses TRBV27 with TRBJ1-2; no firm D call. The CDR3 extends over 14 amino acids. The germline V gene encodes CDR1 MNHEY and CDR2 SMNVEV (reference sequence). V was trimmed by 5 bases and J by 1 base, leaving 11 bases between them. The DNA of the CDR3 is TGTGCCAGCAGTCCCGGACTGCGTAACTATGGCTACACCTTC. Its translation: CASSPGLRNYGYTF.

This chain connects TRBV7-9 to TRBJ1-4, with D unresolved. Trimming took off 6 bases at V and 3 bases at J, with 11 bases between the two ends. Germline V lookup: CDR1 SEHNR, CDR2 FQNEAQ (reference sequence). This CDR3 has 14 residues. The DNA for the CDR3 is TGTGCCAGCAGTTTGGACGGCCCTAATGAAAAACTGTTTTTT. Amino acid sequence: CASSLDGPNEKLFF. Full variable domain (outside the CDR3, taken from reference TRBV7-9 and TRBJ1-4): DTGVSQNPRHKITKRGQNVTFRCDPISEHNRLYWYRQTLGQGPEFLTYFQNEAQLEKSRLLSDRFSAERPKGSFSTLEIQRTEQGDSAMYLCASSLDGPNEKLFFGSGTQLSVL.

The CDR3 sequence: CASSTRVVAGYNEQFF. Here the CDR3 DNA reads TGTGCCAGCAGCACTAGGGTGGTAGCGGGGTACAATGAGCAGTTCTTC. This chain uses TRBV11-3 with TRBJ2-1, with 8 bases that match TRBD2. With 5 bases clipped from V and 4 bases from J, the junction kept 10 bases outside the gene matches. The CDR3 loop spans 16 amino acids. Germline V gene lookup returns CDR1 SGHNT and CDR2 YENEEA.

J is TRBJ1-3 and V is TRBV9; 10 nucleotides agree with TRBD1. V lost 0 bases, J lost 4 bases, and 10 bases stayed unmatched. Germline loops: CDR1 SGDLS, CDR2 YYNGEE. The CDR3 is 18 amino acids. Here the CDR3 reads CASSVGTGGLGSGNTIYF. CDR3 sequence (DNA): TGTGCCAGCAGCGTAGGGACAGGGGGACTGGGTTCAGGAAACACCATATATTTT.

The chain couples TRBV7-9 to TRBJ2-3; TRBD2 matches at 9 bases. CDR1 is SEHNR, CDR2 FQNEAQ, per germline (reference sequence). V lost 6 bases, J lost 4 bases, and 14 bases stayed unmatched. The CDR3 length is 17 residues. The DNA for the CDR3 is TGTGCCAGCAGAAGGCGAGCTAGCGGGGACGGGGCAGATACGCAGTATTTT. Protein: CASRRRASGDGADTQYF.

The chain couples TRBV9 to TRBJ1-1; D may be TRBD1 (5 bases). The germline V gene encodes CDR1 SGDLS and CDR2 YYNGEE. Deletions cut 3 bases from V and 5 bases from J, with 8 bases between. The CDR3 length is 12 residues. The DNA of the CDR3 is TGTGCCAGCAGCGGGGGCGGGACTGAAGCTTTCTTT. Translating it yields CASSGGGTEAFF.

This chain uses TRBV9 with TRBJ2-7; 7 nucleotides agree with TRBD2. Trimming removed 4 bases from V and 2 bases from J; junction bases left unmatched: 9. Germline CDR1 and CDR2: SGDLS and YYNGEE. The CDR3 sequence is 15 residues long. The CDR3 sequence is CASSLDPSGTYEQYF. CDR3 bases: TGTGCCAGCAGCCTAGACCCTAGCGGCACCTACGAGCAGTACTTC.

The count of this clone is one. This chain links TRBV6-1 with TRBJ2-5; possibly TRBD1 for D (6 bases). This CDR3 spans 14 amino acids. V was pared by 5 bases and J by 2 bases, with 12 bases between. Germline lookup yields CDR1 MNHNS and CDR2 SASEGT. This chain's CDR3 is CASSPRGRQETQYF. Here the CDR3 DNA reads TGTGCCAGCAGTCCCAGGGGCCGGCAAGAGACCCAGTACTTC.

The chain uses TRBV5-6 and TRBJ1-1; 8 positions agree with TRBD1. With V trimmed by 0 bases and J by 2 bases, 6 bases remained unmatched. There are 16 residues in the CDR3. Germline V gene data show CDR1 as SGHDT and CDR2 as YYEEEE. The CDR3 spells CASSLASPGGNTEAFF. The CDR3 DNA sequence: TGTGCCAGCAGCTTGGCCTCCCCAGGGGGCAACACTGAAGCTTTCTTT. Filled out from reference TRBV5-6 and TRBJ1-1, the complete variable domain reads DAGVTQSPTHLIKTRGQQVTLRCSPKSGHDTVSWYQQALGQGPQFIFQYYEEEERQRGNFPDRFSGHQFPNYSSELNVNALLLGDSALYLCASSLASPGGNTEAFFGQGTRLTVV.

J is TRBJ2-7 and V is TRBV5-6, with D tentatively TRBD2 (5 bases). In germline, CDR1 is SGHDT, CDR2 YYEEEE. Trimming cost V 6 bases and J 2 bases, with 18 bases left between them. The CDR3 spans 15 residues. The CDR3 protein is CASTTRGIGAYEQYV. The CDR3 nucleotides are TGTGCCAGCACCACACGGGGTATTGGGGCCTACGAGCAGTACGTC.

The chain is built from TRBV5-1 and TRBJ2-7; the D gene could be TRBD1 or TRBD2 (6 bases each). CDR1 and CDR2 from the germline V gene are SGHRS and YFSETQ. The CDR3 spans 16 residues. Trimming stripped 0 bases from V and 0 bases from J, with 13 bases between. The CDR3 loop reads CASSLATGRGSYEQYF. Here the CDR3 DNA reads TGCGCCAGCAGCTTGGCAACAGGGCGGGGCTCCTACGAGCAGTACTTC. Full variable domain (outside the CDR3, taken from reference TRBV5-1 and TRBJ2-7): KAGVTQTPRYLIKTRGQQVTLSCSPISGHRSVSWYQQTPGQGLQFLFEYFSETQRNKGNFPGRFSGRQFSNSRSEMNVSTLELGDSALYLCASSLATGRGSYEQYFGPGTRLTVT.

The chain is built from TRBV28 and TRBJ2-2; tentative D call: TRBD2 (6 bases). CDR3 size: 15 residues. Germline-derived CDR1 and CDR2 are MDHEN and SYDVKM. V lost 10 bases and J 3 bases, leaving 18 bases between the germline ends. The CDR3 loop is CATLTGTPDTGELFF. CDR3 nucleotide sequence: TGTGCCACCCTTACGGGGACTCCTGACACCGGGGAGCTGTTTTTT.

The rearrangement links TRBV7-3 to TRBJ2-7; D is ambiguous. CDR3 length equals 10 residues. V lost 3 bases and J lost 9, with 6 bases in between. The germline CDR1 and CDR2 sequences are SGHTA and FQGTGA. CDR3 nucleotides: TGTGCCAGCAGCTTCCTTCGGCAGTACGTC. This sequence encodes CASSFLRQYV.